Below, 23 T cell receptor beta chains from the same sample are listed, as sequenced in a study of cytomegalovirus exposure and HLA in healthy donors. Primers: 60 Vbeta forward and 13 Jbeta reverse. Data came from immunoSEQ multiplex PCR; TCRdb stores just in-frame clones and leaves some out. The data show more than 90,000 clones, with 76% seen just once and roughly 16% held by the top ten. The sample comprised PBMCs. The source is a man between 45 and 60 years old in good health and CMV-seropositive.

V usage is TRBV6-5 and J usage is TRBJ1-1; no definite D call. This CDR3 is 14 amino acids long. The V and J ends lost 5 bases and 3 bases respectively, with 13 bases between them. Germline CDR1 is MNHEY and CDR2 is SVGAGI. CDR3 sequence (DNA): TGTGCCAGCAGTGACGACGGGTTGGACACTGAAGCTTTCTTT. Amino acid sequence: CASSDDGLDTEAFF.

The chain combines TRBV28 with TRBJ2-7, with 9 bases aligning to TRBD1. Germline V CDR1 and CDR2: MDHEN, SYDVKM. This CDR3 contains 15 residues. V shed 6 bases, J shed 4 bases, and the junction held 10 bases outside the gene matches. This CDR3 is CASRSQGQGWYEQYF. DNA for the CDR3: TGTGCCAGCAGGTCCCAGGGACAGGGATGGTACGAGCAGTACTTC.

V is TRBV5-6 and J is TRBJ2-7; the D gene is possibly TRBD2 (5 bases). V was trimmed by 0 bases and J by 5 bases, leaving 15 bases between them. The CDR3 spans 15 residues. Germline V gene sequence: CDR1 SGHDT, CDR2 YYEEEE. Written as DNA, the CDR3 is TGTGCCAGCAGCTTGGGAGGAGAGGGCTCGGACGAGCAGTACTTC. It encodes CASSLGGEGSDEQYF.

The V call is TRBV19, the J call TRBJ1-1; 7 nucleotides agree with TRBD1. The germline CDR1 and CDR2 sequences are LNHDA and SQIVND (reference sequence). This CDR3 region has 14 residues. V lost 5 bases to trimming and J lost 4 bases; unmatched junction nucleotides: 7. CDR3 region: CASSRGQRSTEAFF. The CDR3, as DNA: TGTGCCAGTAGTCGGGGACAGAGGAGCACTGAAGCTTTCTTT.

The chain carries TRBV5-6 and TRBJ1-2; 8 positions match TRBD1. Germline loops: CDR1 SGHDT, CDR2 YYEEEE. The CDR3 has 14 amino acids. The junction had 5 bases not matched to a gene; V was cut back by 0 bases and J by 7 bases. The CDR3 DNA is TGTGCCAGCAGCTTGGGGACAGGGAACGTTGGCTACACCTTC. It translates to CASSLGTGNVGYTF.

This chain links TRBV7-6 with TRBJ1-1; D remains ambiguous. Germline CDR1 SGHVS, CDR2 FNYEAQ. This CDR3 has 15 amino acids. Trimming removed 5 bases at V and 6 bases at J, with 19 bases between. The CDR3 sequence: CASSSTQAAGAEAFF. CDR3 nucleotides: TGTGCCAGCAGCAGCACGCAGGCAGCCGGGGCTGAAGCTTTCTTT.

This clone was observed a single time. The chain carries TRBV28 and TRBJ2-3, with unresolved D. CDR3 size: 12 residues. V lost 7 bases and J 7 bases, leaving 12 bases between the germline ends. Germline V gives CDR1 MDHEN, CDR2 SYDVKM. The CDR3 reads CASTDRVYTQYF. The CDR3 nucleotides read TGTGCCAGCACCGATCGGGTGTATACGCAGTATTTT.

V and J are TRBV5-6 and TRBJ1-4; 9 bases line up with TRBD1. Germline V CDR1 and CDR2: SGHDT, YYEEEE. V was pared by 1 base and J by 4 bases, with 5 bases of the junction left unmatched. The CDR3 totals 16 residues. CDR3 region: CASSLIEDRGNEKLFF. In DNA, the CDR3 is TGTGCCAGCAGCTTGATAGAGGACAGGGGTAATGAAAAACTGTTTTTT.

This chain joins TRBV15 and TRBJ1-6; tentative D call: TRBD1 (5 bases). Deletions cut 3 bases from V and 10 bases from J, with 16 bases between. In germline, CDR1 is LNHNV, CDR2 YYDKDF (reference sequence). The CDR3 sequence is 15 residues long. The CDR3 loop is CATSSLGRGRSPLHF. CDR3 nucleotide sequence: TGTGCCACCAGCAGCCTCGGCCGGGGGAGATCACCCCTCCACTTT.

Remarks on this clone: Other DNA sequences in the sample encode the same CDR3. This chain uses TRBV5-1 with TRBJ1-3; unclear D gene. This CDR3 is 14 amino acids long. V lost 1 base and J lost 1, with 6 bases in between. CDR1 SGHRS and CDR2 YFSETQ come from the germline V gene. DNA for the CDR3: TGCGCCAGCAGCTTGACGGGTTCTGGAAACACCATATATTTT. Translation: CASSLTGSGNTIYF. Filled out from reference TRBV5-1 and TRBJ1-3, the complete variable domain reads KAGVTQTPRYLIKTRGQQVTLSCSPISGHRSVSWYQQTPGQGLQFLFEYFSETQRNKGNFPGRFSGRQFSNSRSEMNVSTLELGDSALYLCASSLTGSGNTIYFGEGSWLTVV.

V usage is TRBV11-2 and J usage is TRBJ2-3; 7 bases fit TRBD1. The germline V gene encodes CDR1 SGHAT and CDR2 FQNNGV. Losses at the gene ends were 5 bases for V and 0 bases for J; bases not matched to a gene: 5. This CDR3 has 15 amino acids. The CDR3 coding sequence is TGTGCCAGCAGCCCCGGACAGGCTAGCACAGATACGCAGTATTTT. Its protein product is CASSPGQASTDTQYF.

This clone has only one observation. The chain joins TRBV19 to TRBJ1-2; D perhaps matches TRBD1 (6 bases). V was shortened by 6 bases and J by 4 bases, with 12 bases between the two germline ends. CDR1 LNHDA and CDR2 SQIVND come from the germline V gene (reference sequence). This CDR3 contains 13 residues. CDR3 coding DNA: TGTGCCAGTAGGGATCAGGGGACCTATGGCTACACCTTC. It encodes CASRDQGTYGYTF.

This chain connects TRBV27 to TRBJ1-5; a possible D gene is TRBD1 (5 bases). The germline V gene encodes CDR1 MNHEY and CDR2 SMNVEV (reference sequence). The CDR3 runs to 15 residues. Trimming took off 3 bases at V and 5 bases at J, with 14 bases between the two ends. The CDR3 is CASSFRGTGYQPQHF. The CDR3 coding sequence is TGTGCCAGCAGTTTTCGGGGGACGGGATATCAGCCCCAGCATTTT.

This clone was detected only a few times. The chain combines TRBV13 with TRBJ2-7; D remains unclear. This CDR3 region has 11 residues. Between the trimmed V and J ends, which lost 4 bases and 3 bases, there was a span of 4 bases. In germline, CDR1 is PRHDT, CDR2 FYEKMQ (reference sequence). This CDR3 is CASSSLYEQYF. CDR3 DNA sequence: TGTGCCAGCAGCTCTCTCTACGAGCAGTACTTC.

V and J are TRBV6-1 and TRBJ2-4; 7 bases line up with TRBD1. Germline loops: CDR1 MNHNS, CDR2 SASEGT. The V segment lost 5 bases and the J segment 6 bases; nucleotides outside the gene matches: 1. The CDR3 extends over 12 amino acids. The CDR3 DNA sequence: TGTGCCAGCAGTCGACAGGGAAACATTCAGTACTTC. This translates into CASSRQGNIQYF.

The chain carries TRBV5-1 and TRBJ2-3; D might be TRBD2 (6 bases). Trimming pared 1 base from V and 2 bases from J, leaving 14 bases between. The CDR3 consists of 16 residues. Germline CDR1 is SGHRS and CDR2 is YFSETQ. Here the CDR3 reads CASSLNWGVTTDTQYF. DNA of the CDR3: TGCGCCAGCAGCTTGAATTGGGGGGTAACCACAGATACGCAGTATTTT.

The rearrangement uses TRBV2 and TRBJ1-2; 8 positions match TRBD1. The CDR3 spans 14 residues. Germline assignment: CDR1 SNHLY and CDR2 FYNNEI. Trimming at V came to 3 bases and at J to 3 bases, leaving 3 bases not matched to a gene. CDR3 coding DNA: TGTGCCAGCAGTGACCGGGACAGGTACTATGGCTACACCTTC. Its protein is CASSDRDRYYGYTF.

This clone showed up just once. The chain recombines TRBV5-1 with TRBJ2-1; 8 bases map to TRBD1. The CDR3 consists of 15 residues. Germline V gene lookup returns CDR1 SGHRS and CDR2 YFSETQ. J was trimmed by 2 bases and V by 6 bases; bases with no gene match: 7. The CDR3 DNA reads TGCGCCAGCATCCTTGGGACAGGAGCCTACAATGAGCAGTTCTTC. Amino acids: CASILGTGAYNEQFF.

V and J are TRBV28 and TRBJ2-5; possible D gene TRBD1, 6 bases. The CDR3 length is 14 residues. The germline V gene encodes CDR1 MDHEN and CDR2 SYDVKM. The V gene lost 6 bases and the J gene lost 2 bases, with 13 bases spanning the gap. The CDR3: CASSVGTRQETQYF. CDR3 in DNA: TGTGCCAGCAGCGTTGGGACAAGACAAGAGACCCAGTACTTC.

The rearrangement links TRBV15 to TRBJ2-3; a weak D match, TRBD2 (5 bases). Between the trimmed V and J ends, which lost 5 bases and 1 base, there was a span of 13 bases. The CDR3 sequence is 15 residues long. Germline V gene data show CDR1 as LNHNV and CDR2 as YYDKDF (reference sequence). Here the CDR3 reads CATSVRTGGTDTQYF. DNA of the CDR3: TGTGCCACCAGCGTACGGACTGGTGGCACAGATACGCAGTATTTT.

The V and J genes are TRBV19 and TRBJ1-4; 12 bases map to TRBD1. Germline CDR1 LNHDA, CDR2 SQIVND (reference sequence). The CDR3 runs to 17 residues. V shed 9 bases, J shed 4 bases, and the junction held 12 bases outside the gene matches. Here the CDR3 reads CASQSRDRGLGNEKLFF. DNA for the CDR3: TGTGCCAGCCAGTCCCGGGACAGGGGGCTTGGTAATGAAAAACTGTTTTTT.

The chain couples TRBV7-6 to TRBJ2-3; TRBD2 is a possible D gene (6 bases). V was trimmed by 4 bases and J by 5 bases, leaving 19 bases between them. CDR1 is SGHVS and CDR2 is FNYEAQ in the germline V gene. The CDR3 covers 16 residues. In DNA, the CDR3 is TGTGCCAGCAGCTCCTTAAGGGGAGGAGCTGGAGATACGCAGTATTTT. Protein product: CASSSLRGGAGDTQYF.

A word on this clone: The junction and the germline gene differ at one end; a read error may be behind it. The gene calls are TRBV7-7 and TRBJ1-1; no definite D call. CDR1 SSHAT and CDR2 FNYEAQ come from the germline V gene (reference sequence). The CDR3 contains 13 residues. The CDR3 sequence is CASSLSVNTEAFF. The DNA of the CDR3 is TGTGCTAGCAGCTTATCAGTGAACACTGAAGCTTTCTTT. Full variable domain (remainder filled in from reference TRBV7-7 and TRBJ1-1): GAGVSQSPRYKVTKRGQDVTLRCDPISSHATLYWYQQALGQGPEFLTYFNYEAQPDKSGLPSDRFSAERPEGSISTLTIQRTEQRDSAMYRCASSLSVNTEAFFGQGTRLTVV.